The 10 T cell receptor beta chains below all came from one sample that was sequenced in a study of blood T cell repertoires in COVID-19. Repertoires were generated with immunoSEQ multiplex PCR, while TCRdb's copy carries only in-frame clones and drops some. The data hold some 340,000 clones, with approximately 87% observed a single time. Sequencing was carried out using PBMCs or T cells enriched from blood (not recorded which). All receptors derive from a young woman who had recovered from COVID-19.

The rearrangement uses TRBV9 and TRBJ2-1; D is possibly TRBD1 (6 bases). Germline-derived CDR1 and CDR2 are SGDLS and YYNGEE. CDR3 size: 15 residues. Deletions cut 0 bases from V and 5 bases from J, with 12 bases between. CDR3 sequence (DNA): TGTGCCAGCAGCGTAGACCAGGGGCCCCACAATGAGCAGTTCTTC. Protein: CASSVDQGPHNEQFF.

This clone appeared a single time. This chain connects TRBV6-6 to TRBJ1-1; 8 positions agree with TRBD1. CDR1 MNHNY and CDR2 SVGAGI come from the germline V gene (reference sequence). The CDR3 contains 14 residues. The V segment lost 2 bases and the J segment 3 bases; nucleotides outside the gene matches: 2. CDR3 DNA: TGTGCCAGCAGTTACGTACAGGGGGACACTGAAGCTTTCTTT. Translated: CASSYVQGDTEAFF.

The chain combines TRBV28 with TRBJ1-2; no reliable D call. V was pared by 5 bases and J by 8 bases, with 18 bases between. This CDR3 is built from 14 residues. Germline assignment: CDR1 MDHEN and CDR2 SYDVKM. CDR3 amino acids: CASSPVSRRGGYTF. CDR3 in DNA: TGTGCCAGCAGTCCTGTTTCAAGGCGCGGGGGCTACACCTTC.

The rearrangement joins TRBV6-6 to TRBJ2-7, with a weak D call TRBD2 (5 bases). This CDR3 has 13 amino acids. In germline, CDR1 is MNHNY, CDR2 SVGAGI (reference sequence). V gave up 8 bases and J gave up 13 bases, with 24 bases separating them. The CDR3 protein is CASRLSTGGAAYF. DNA of the CDR3: TGTGCCAGCCGCCTTTCCACTGGAGGAGCTGCCTACTTC.

The chain links TRBV5-1 to TRBJ2-5, with 8 bases that match TRBD2. The V and J ends lost 3 bases and 5 bases, in that order; junction bases with no gene match: 18. Germline loops: CDR1 SGHRS, CDR2 YFSETQ. The CDR3 contains 18 residues. The CDR3 DNA follows: TGCGCCAGCAGCTCGCGTTGGGATGAGCGGGGGCTGAGGGAGACCCAGTACTTC. This codes for CASSSRWDERGLRETQYF.

Comment on this clone: This sample also contains other DNA sequences that code for the same CDR3. The rearrangement joins TRBV5-1 to TRBJ1-2; 8 nucleotides agree with TRBD1. The germline V gene encodes CDR1 SGHRS and CDR2 YFSETQ. The CDR3 has 13 amino acids. The junction had 4 bases not matched to a gene; V was cut back by 3 bases and J by 6 bases. This chain's CDR3 is CASSYGQGDGYTF. DNA of the CDR3: TGCGCCAGCAGCTACGGACAGGGAGATGGCTACACCTTC.

CDR3 sequence (DNA): TGTGCCAGCAGCCCCAGACAGGGGCCTAATGAAAAACTGTTTTTT. This translates into CASSPRQGPNEKLFF. The V gene is TRBV9, the J gene TRBJ1-4; 8 bases align to TRBD1. This CDR3 spans 15 amino acids. Germline loops: CDR1 SGDLS, CDR2 YYNGEE. V lost 4 bases and J lost 3; bases outside the gene matches: 5.

The chain has TRBV5-5 and TRBJ2-3; 10 bases match TRBD2. In germline, CDR1 is SGHKS, CDR2 YYEKEE (reference sequence). The junction had 14 bases not matched to a gene; V was cut back by 0 bases and J by 13 bases. The CDR3 runs 16 residues. The CDR3 spells CASSLALVAGGLAKYF. The CDR3 bases are TGTGCCAGCAGCTTGGCCTTGGTAGCGGGGGGCCTAGCTAAGTATTTT.

This chain links TRBV6-6 with TRBJ1-6; D uncertain. V was cut by 10 bases and J by 7 bases, with 20 bases left in between. The CDR3 has 15 amino acids. In germline, CDR1 is MNHNY, CDR2 SVGAGI (reference sequence). The CDR3 here is CATHPRATGNSPLHF. In nucleotides, the CDR3 is TGTGCCACCCACCCCCGAGCCACGGGAAATTCACCCCTCCACTTT.

This rearrangement joins TRBV7-9 to TRBJ2-5, with 11 bases identical to TRBD2. Germline CDR1 SEHNR, CDR2 FQNEAQ (reference sequence). V was pared by 7 bases and J by 5 bases, with 21 bases of the junction left unmatched. CDR3 size: 19 residues. CDR3 in amino acids: CASNTGVGLAGGPTETQYF. CDR3 bases: TGTGCCAGCAACACCGGGGTGGGGCTAGCGGGGGGCCCCACGGAGACCCAGTACTTC.